The 25 T cell receptor beta chains below were found in one sample sequenced in a study of T cells in women clearing cervical HPV infection. Libraries were prepared by immunoSEQ multiplex PCR; TCRdb keeps only in-frame clonotypes and omits some of them. Here the sample table reports 40,000 or so clones. Sequencing used blood buffy coat. All receptors derive from a woman between 18 and 69 years old with a cervical HPV16 infection that either progressed to CIN3+ or cleared (not recorded which).

CDR3 DNA (partial): TGTGCCAGCAGCTTAGCGGGCAGGGTGGTAGACAAGACG. Amino acid sequence: CASSLAGRVVDKT. The CDR3, in full, reads CASSLAGRVVDKTQYF. The chain joins TRBV7-2 to TRBJ2-3, with a tentative D call TRBD1 (5 bases). The read halts 3 residues ahead of the CDR3 end, with the missing end drawn from the germline J gene. The CDR3 is 16 residues long. Germline assignment: CDR1 SGHTA and CDR2 FQGNSA.

Turning to this clone: Read coverage stops 3 residues before the CDR3 terminus; the germline J gene supplies the remainder. The chain is built from TRBV2 and TRBJ2-3; 9 positions match TRBD2. There are 17 residues in the CDR3. Germline CDR1 SNHLY, CDR2 FYNNEI. The V segment lost 11 bases and the J segment 2 bases; nucleotides outside the gene matches: 17. CDR3 sequence reads: CAQQRGGLALPTDTQYF. The DNA read from the CDR3 is TGTGCCCAGCAACGTGGGGGACTAGCCCTTCCCACAGATACG.

Details on this clone: The DNA ends 3 residues before the CDR3 does, and the rest of the CDR3 is filled in from the germline J gene. V is TRBV12-3 or TRBV12-4 and J is TRBJ1-1, with D perhaps TRBD1 (6 bases). Trimming left V 5 bases short and J 5 bases short, with 15 bases between. This CDR3 comprises 14 residues. CDR3 amino acids: CASSLQQGRTEAFF. The DNA read from the CDR3 is TGTGCCAGCAGTCTTCAACAGGGTAGGACTGAA.

CDR3 bases read: TGTGCCTGGAGTATCGGTGGGGGCCGTGGC. It is translated as CAWSIGGGRG. Given in full, the CDR3 is CAWSIGGGRGYTF. This chain joins TRBV30 and TRBJ1-2; D perhaps matches TRBD1 (6 bases). The read terminates 3 residues ahead of where the CDR3 ends, so the germline J gene completes it. This CDR3 contains 13 residues. The V gene's germline CDR1 is GTSNPN and CDR2 SVGIG (reference sequence). Trimming removed 2 bases at V and 7 bases at J, with 14 bases between.

In regard to this clone: Sequencing ends 3 residues short of the CDR3 end; the germline J gene provides the rest. The rearrangement links TRBV7-6 to TRBJ2-3, with 8 nucleotides matching TRBD1. The CDR3 length is 15 residues. Germline V gene data show CDR1 as SGHVS and CDR2 as FNYEAQ. Partial CDR3 DNA: TGTGCCAGCAGCTCCCGGGACAGGAGTCAAGAGACG. Its protein product is CASSSRDRSQET. The whole CDR3 region reads CASSSRDRSQETQYF.

A remark on this clone: The read stops 3 residues short of the end of the CDR3; the missing end is completed from the germline J gene. This chain connects TRBV20-1 to TRBJ2-2, with unresolved D. Germline lookup yields CDR1 DFQATT and CDR2 SNEGSKA (reference sequence). This CDR3 is 13 amino acids long. Trimming removed 3 bases from V and 6 bases from J, with 11 bases in between. The CDR3 DNA, read in part, is TGCAGTGCTAGCATAATAGTCTCCGGGGAG. Translating it yields CSASIIVSGE. The CDR3 in full is CSASIIVSGELFF.

To note about this clone: The read ends 3 residues early relative to the CDR3; the germline J gene fills the gap. The chain is built from TRBV28 and TRBJ1-2, with 10 bases identical to TRBD1. The CDR3 contains 17 residues. Germline CDR1 MDHEN, CDR2 SYDVKM. The J segment lost 1 base and the V segment lost 2 bases, leaving 7 bases of the junction unmatched. CDR3 amino acids: CASSLIGTGEINYGYTF. The sequenced part of the CDR3 DNA is TGTGCCAGCAGTTTAATTGGGACAGGGGAAATTAACTATGGC.

The CDR3: CASTLLAGGGNDYTF. The CDR3 DNA, read in part, is TGTGCCAGTACCCTATTAGCGGGAGGTGGGAATGAC. This chain joins TRBV19 and TRBJ1-2; D not certain. The CDR3 end lies 3 residues beyond the end of the read and is filled in from the germline J gene. The CDR3 spans 15 residues. Germline lookup yields CDR1 LNHDA and CDR2 SQIVND (reference sequence).

To note about this clone: The read stops 3 residues short of the end of the CDR3; the missing end is completed from the germline J gene. The chain couples TRBV28 to TRBJ2-3, with TRBD1 matching 9 bases. V was pared by 4 bases and J by 5 bases, with 16 bases of the junction left unmatched. The CDR3 contains 18 residues. Germline assignment: CDR1 MDHEN and CDR2 SYDVKM. The CDR3 DNA, read in part, is TGTGCCAGCAGTTCGGGTATCCCCGGGACAGGGAGGATAGATACG. Its translation is CASSSGIPGTGRIDT. The whole CDR3 sequence reads CASSSGIPGTGRIDTQYF.

On this clone itself: The missing CDR3 end, 3 residues past where the read stops, is filled in from the germline J gene. The chain recombines TRBV19 with TRBJ1-2, with TRBD1 identical over 8 bases. Germline CDR1 reads LNHDA; CDR2 reads SQIVND (reference sequence). CDR3 size: 15 residues. The chain's CDR3 is CASSIVGQDFYDYTF. The part of the CDR3 DNA that was read is TGTGCCAGTAGTATAGTGGGACAGGACTTCTACGAC. The variable domain in full, with the rest retrieved from reference TRBV19 and TRBJ1-2, is DGGITQSPKYLFRKEGQNVTLSCEQNLNHDAMYWYRQDPGQGLRLIYYSQIVNDFQKGDIAEGYSVSREKKESFPLTVTSAQKNPTAFYLCASSIVGQDFYDYTFGSGTRLTVV.

A word on this clone: The read comes to an end 3 residues before the CDR3 does, leaving the germline J gene to fill in the end. The chain combines TRBV6-2 or TRBV6-3 with TRBJ1-2, with no clear D. Per the germline V gene, CDR1 is MNHEY and CDR2 is SVGEGT. There are 17 residues in the CDR3. The CDR3 protein is CASSLQLAGGPWYDYTF. The part of the CDR3 DNA that was read is TGTGCCAGCAGCCTCCAACTAGCGGGAGGGCCGTGGTACGAC.

As to this clone: The CDR3 is cut off 3 residues early in the read; its end comes from the germline J gene. V usage is TRBV20-1 and J usage is TRBJ2-1; 10 bases line up with TRBD2. CDR1 DFQATT and CDR2 SNEGSKA come from the germline V gene (reference sequence). The V and J ends lost 0 bases and 4 bases, in that order; junction bases with no gene match: 6. The CDR3 sequence is 16 residues long. CDR3 protein: CSARDTRTSGYNEQFF. The CDR3 DNA, read in part, is TGCAGTGCTAGAGATACGCGGACTAGCGGATACAATGAG.

A remark on this clone: Sequencing ends 3 residues short of the CDR3 end; the germline J gene provides the rest. J is TRBJ1-2 and V is TRBV19; D unclear. The length of the CDR3 is 16 residues. The V and J ends lost 1 base and 5 bases respectively, with 17 bases between them. The germline V gene encodes CDR1 LNHDA and CDR2 SQIVND (reference sequence). The CDR3 sequence is CASSIVQTERPYGYTF. CDR3 DNA (partial): TGTGCCAGTAGTATAGTTCAGACGGAGCGCCCGTATGGC.

Turning to this clone: Sequencing ends 3 residues short of the CDR3 end; the germline J gene provides the rest. V is TRBV12-5 and J is TRBJ2-1, with 7 bases matching TRBD2. J gave up 5 bases and V 1 base, and 2 bases lay outside the gene matches. Per germline, CDR1 LGHNT and CDR2 FRNRAP. The CDR3 has 14 amino acids. The CDR3 bases that were read are TGTGCTAGTGGTTTGGGACTAGCTGACAATGAG. Its translation is CASGLGLADNE. The whole CDR3 protein is CASGLGLADNEQFF.

Concerning this clone itself: The observed sequence ends 3 residues before the CDR3 terminus, with the missing tail filled in from the germline J gene. The chain employs TRBV18 and TRBJ1-5, with D unresolved. V was cut by 5 bases and J by 7 bases, with 12 bases left in between. The CDR3 sequence is 13 residues long. Germline assignment: CDR1 KGHSH and CDR2 LQKENI. CDR3 DNA, as far as it was read: TGTGCCAGCTCAGGAGGAGAGCGGCAGCCC. Translation gives CASSGGERQP. The entire CDR3 protein reads CASSGGERQPQHF.

On this clone itself: The CDR3 goes on 3 residues after the read ends, and that part is filled in from the germline J gene. The chain recombines TRBV30 with TRBJ2-3, with 7 bases identical to TRBD2. Germline V CDR1 and CDR2: GTSNPN, SVGIG (reference sequence). This CDR3 is built from 13 residues. V gave up 4 bases and J gave up 6 bases; unmatched junction bases: 7. This CDR3 reads CAWTGGSLDTQYF. The CDR3 DNA, read in part, is TGTGCCTGGACCGGCGGGAGTTTGGATACG.

As regards this clone: The CDR3 end falls 3 residues outside the read, so it is completed with the germline J gene. V is TRBV19 and J is TRBJ1-1, with D unclear. Germline V CDR1 and CDR2: LNHDA, SQIVND (reference sequence). Trimming took 1 base from V and 3 from J, leaving 12 bases between them. This CDR3 contains 15 residues. CDR3 protein: CASSIGSLGYTEAFF. CDR3 bases read: TGTGCCAGTAGTATAGGTAGCCTTGGGTACACTGAA.

Points on this clone: The read is 3 residues too short to cover the CDR3 end, so that end is filled in from the germline J gene. The genes are TRBV5-1 and TRBJ2-7; 7 nucleotides match TRBD1. The V gene's germline CDR1 is SGHRS and CDR2 YFSETQ. This CDR3 comprises 16 residues. V lost 3 bases to trimming and J lost 3 bases; unmatched junction nucleotides: 12. CDR3 sequence: CASSYSQGQSSYEQYF. The sequenced CDR3 bases are TGCGCCAGCAGCTACTCCCAGGGACAGTCGAGCTACGAG.

About this clone: Coverage ceases 3 residues before the CDR3 finishes, and the germline J gene fills in the end. The J gene is TRBJ1-2, the V gene TRBV7-6, with 8 nucleotides matching TRBD1. The CDR3 runs 12 residues. Germline V gives CDR1 SGHVS, CDR2 FNYEAQ. Partial CDR3 DNA: TGTGCCAGCAGCCTCGGACAGGGAACC. It is translated as CASSLGQGT. The CDR3 in its entirety is CASSLGQGTYTF.

Concerning this clone itself: From the germline J gene comes the end of the CDR3, since the read stops 3 residues before it. V and J are TRBV7-8 and TRBJ2-5; 8 bases line up with TRBD2. With V trimmed by 6 bases and J by 2 bases, 5 bases remained unmatched. CDR1 is SGHVS and CDR2 is FQNEAQ in the germline V gene. CDR3 size: 14 residues. Here the CDR3 reads CASRTTSEQETQYF. CDR3 DNA, as far as it was read: TGTGCCAGCAGAACGACTAGCGAACAAGAGACC.

On this clone itself: The read ends 3 residues shy of where the CDR3 ends; the end is completed using the germline J gene. J is TRBJ2-3 and V is TRBV5-1; TRBD2 matches at 7 bases. This CDR3 has 15 amino acids. Losses at the gene ends were 0 bases for V and 1 base for J; bases not matched to a gene: 2. Germline V CDR1 and CDR2: SGHRS, YFSETQ. CDR3 amino acids: CASSLGGGGTDTQYF. The CDR3 DNA, read in part, is TGCGCCAGCAGCTTGGGCGGGGGAGGCACAGATACG.

A note on this clone: The sequence runs out 3 residues before the end of the CDR3; the remainder is reconstructed from the germline J gene. This chain connects TRBV2 to TRBJ1-5; D unclear. The CDR3 runs to 14 residues. CDR1 is SNHLY and CDR2 is FYNNEI in the germline V gene. The germline V and J ends were trimmed by 6 bases and 7 bases, with 16 bases remaining between them. This CDR3 reads CASRGDLGGQPQHF. The covered CDR3 bases are TGTGCCAGCAGGGGCGATTTGGGTGGACAGCCC.

CDR3 DNA, as far as it was read: TGCAGTGCTAGTGGACAGGGATCCTACGAG. Amino acid sequence: CSASGQGSYE. The CDR3 in full is CSASGQGSYEQYF. The chain carries TRBV20-1 and TRBJ2-7, with 8 bases aligning to TRBD1. The CDR3 end falls 3 residues outside the read, so it is completed with the germline J gene. The CDR3 runs 13 residues. Germline assignment: CDR1 DFQATT and CDR2 SNEGSKA (reference sequence). After removal of 3 bases from V and 1 base from J, the junction contained 2 bases not matched to a gene.

For this clone: The CDR3 is cut off 3 residues early in the read; its end comes from the germline J gene. The chain couples TRBV20-1 to TRBJ1-3; perhaps TRBD1 as D (5 bases). The CDR3 is 12 residues long. The germline V gene encodes CDR1 DFQATT and CDR2 SNEGSKA (reference sequence). Trimming pared 3 bases from V and 9 bases from J, leaving 12 bases between. CDR3 sequence: CSASTRASTIYF. The CDR3 DNA, read in part, is TGCAGTGCTAGTACCAGGGCCAGCACC.

As concerns this clone: The read ends 3 residues before the CDR3 terminus; that terminus is restored from the germline J gene. V is TRBV5-6 and J is TRBJ2-3; TRBD1 might be the D (6 bases). CDR1 is SGHDT and CDR2 is YYEEEE in the germline V gene. This CDR3 is 14 amino acids long. With 2 bases removed from V and 3 bases from J, the gap between germline ends came to 10 bases. Incomplete CDR3 DNA: TGTGCCAGCAGCTTACAGGGAATGACAGATACG. Translating it yields CASSLQGMTDT. The whole CDR3 reads CASSLQGMTDTQYF.